What follows are 27 T cell receptor beta chains derived from one specimen sequenced in a study of technical replicates of blood from several donors. This table comes from immunoSEQ multiplex PCR, and its TCRdb copy is limited to in-frame clones, with some not included. The table shows approximately 59,000 clones, with 70% to 90% occurring only once. Sequencing used PBMCs. The receptors stem from a human donor in good health. Some clones in this sample may be carry-over from other donors' samples.

The chain is built from TRBV5-6 and TRBJ1-2, with 11 bases lining up with TRBD1. This CDR3 contains 15 residues. Germline assignment: CDR1 SGHDT and CDR2 YYEEEE. J gave up 4 bases and V 4 bases, and 6 bases lay outside the gene matches. The CDR3 reads CASSPGTGGFYGYTF. CDR3 nucleotides: TGTGCCAGCAGCCCAGGGACAGGGGGTTTCTATGGCTACACCTTC.

V usage is TRBV5-4 and J usage is TRBJ2-7, with a weak D call TRBD2 (6 bases). CDR3 length equals 14 residues. The germline CDR1 and CDR2 sequences are SGHNT and YYREEE (reference sequence). Trimming pared 3 bases from V and 7 bases from J, leaving 17 bases between. The DNA for the CDR3 is TGTGCCAGCAGCTCGGGAGCGGCGACTAGGGAGCAGTACTTC. Amino acids: CASSSGAATREQYF.

J is TRBJ1-2 and V is TRBV5-1; the D gene is possibly TRBD1 (5 bases). Germline V gene sequence: CDR1 SGHRS, CDR2 YFSETQ. The CDR3 totals 15 residues. The V end was cut by 1 base, the J end by 6 bases, with 16 bases between. CDR3 sequence (DNA): TGCGCCAGCAGCTTGACCACAGGACAAGGGGATGGCTACACCTTC. Translated, it gives CASSLTTGQGDGYTF.

The chain is built from TRBV19 and TRBJ1-5, with TRBD1 identical over 7 bases. CDR1 and CDR2 from the germline V gene are LNHDA and SQIVND (reference sequence). Trimming cost V 7 bases and J 4 bases; bases outside gene matches: 16. The CDR3 is 17 amino acids. CDR3 bases: TGTGCCAGTAATAACGCCCAGGGGGGTCGTAGAAATCAGCCCCAGCATTTT. Translating it yields CASNNAQGGRRNQPQHF. Combining the CDR3 with reference TRBV19 and TRBJ1-5 gives the whole variable domain DGGITQSPKYLFRKEGQNVTLSCEQNLNHDAMYWYRQDPGQGLRLIYYSQIVNDFQKGDIAEGYSVSREKKESFPLTVTSAQKNPTAFYLCASNNAQGGRRNQPQHFGDGTRLSIL.

The CDR3 reads CASSYSSGNTIYF. The CDR3 nucleotides are TGTGCCAGCAGTTACTCGAGTGGAAACACCATATATTTT. The chain carries TRBV6-6 and TRBJ1-3; the D is unclear. Trimming left V 0 bases short and J 3 bases short, with 3 bases between. Germline CDR1 reads MNHNY; CDR2 reads SVGAGI (reference sequence). The CDR3 is 13 residues long.

V gene TRBV2 combines with J gene TRBJ2-5; 7 nucleotides align to TRBD2. The V segment lost 0 bases and the J segment 4 bases; nucleotides outside the gene matches: 2. Germline V gene lookup returns CDR1 SNHLY and CDR2 FYNNEI. This CDR3 contains 14 residues. CDR3 in DNA: TGTGCCAGCAGTGAAGCGCTAGCGGCAGAGACCCAGTACTTC. This codes for CASSEALAAETQYF.

This chain uses TRBV9 with TRBJ2-2, with 7 bases that match TRBD1. The ends lost 3 bases at V and 3 bases at J; junction bases unmatched: 14. The CDR3 consists of 18 residues. Germline CDR1 reads SGDLS; CDR2 reads YYNGEE. In DNA, the CDR3 is TGTGCCAGCAGCGACAGACAGGGTAGCAAGCAGTACACCGGGGAGCTGTTTTTT. It codes for CASSDRQGSKQYTGELFF.

This chain joins TRBV2 and TRBJ2-1, with 7 bases matching TRBD2. This CDR3 comprises 14 residues. Looked up from germline, CDR1 is SNHLY and CDR2 is FYNNEI. J lost 10 bases, V lost 7 bases, and 13 bases had no gene match. The chain's CDR3 is CASIVLADPREQFF. The DNA of the CDR3 is TGTGCCAGCATAGTCCTAGCGGACCCAAGGGAGCAGTTCTTC. Filled out from reference TRBV2 and TRBJ2-1, the complete variable domain reads EPEVTQTPSHQVTQMGQEVILRCVPISNHLYFYWYRQILGQKVEFLVSFYNNEISEKSEIFDDQFSVERPDGSNFTLKIRSTKLEDSAMYFCASIVLADPREQFFGPGTRLTVL.

The chain has TRBV7-2 and TRBJ2-7; TRBD2 aligns across 7 bases. The germline V gene encodes CDR1 SGHTA and CDR2 FQGNSA. The CDR3 runs 13 residues. J gave up 3 bases and V 7 bases, and 6 bases lay outside the gene matches. The CDR3 DNA follows: TGTGCCAGCACCAGCGGGATTAACTACGAGCAGTACTTC. Translated: CASTSGINYEQYF.

The V and J genes are TRBV27 and TRBJ2-7; D is possibly TRBD2 (7 bases). Trimming shortened V by 2 bases and J by 5 bases, and 16 bases separated the two germline ends. CDR1 and CDR2 from the germline V gene are MNHEY and SMNVEV (reference sequence). This CDR3 contains 15 residues. The CDR3 spells CASSLGGGLPHEQYF. DNA for the CDR3: TGTGCCAGCAGTTTAGGGGGGGGCCTACCCCACGAGCAGTACTTC.

The chain links TRBV6-1 to TRBJ2-7; TRBD1 matches 8 bases. J was trimmed by 6 bases and V by 4 bases; bases with no gene match: 11. CDR3 size: 15 residues. Germline-derived CDR1 and CDR2 are MNHNS and SASEGT. This CDR3 reads CASSGQGSEFGEQYF. DNA of the CDR3: TGTGCCAGCAGTGGACAGGGGTCGGAGTTCGGCGAGCAGTACTTC.

The V gene is TRBV14, the J gene TRBJ2-7; 9 positions agree with TRBD2. This CDR3 is 15 amino acids long. The germline V gene encodes CDR1 SGHDN and CDR2 FVKESK. The ends lost 0 bases at V and 3 bases at J; junction bases unmatched: 3. In DNA, the CDR3 is TGTGCCAGCAGCCAAGACACTAGCGGGCGCTACGAGCAGTACTTC. This translates into CASSQDTSGRYEQYF. Together with reference TRBV14 and TRBJ2-7, the CDR3 gives the full variable domain: EAGVTQFPSHSVIEKGQTVTLRCDPISGHDNLYWYRRVMGKEIKFLLHFVKESKQDESGMPNNRFLAERTGGTYSTLKVQPAELEDSGVYFCASSQDTSGRYEQYFGPGTRLTVT.

The CDR3 is CASSTRPQGVDGYTF. CDR3 bases: TGTGCCAGTAGTACTCGGCCACAGGGCGTCGATGGCTACACCTTC. The chain uses TRBV19 and TRBJ1-2, with D tentatively TRBD1 (6 bases). The CDR3 is made up of 15 amino acids. CDR1 is LNHDA, CDR2 SQIVND, per germline (reference sequence). The V gene lost 4 bases and the J gene lost 6 bases, with 18 bases spanning the gap.

The J gene is TRBJ2-5, the V gene TRBV7-2; tentatively, D is TRBD2 (6 bases). There are 14 residues in the CDR3. Germline-derived CDR1 and CDR2 are SGHTA and FQGNSA. Trimming removed 5 bases at V and 5 bases at J, with 15 bases between. The CDR3: CASSLSGWGETQYF. CDR3 in DNA: TGTGCCAGCAGCCTTAGCGGCTGGGGGGAGACCCAGTACTTC.

The rearrangement uses TRBV30 and TRBJ2-2, with 8 positions matching TRBD1. CDR3 length equals 15 residues. Germline CDR1 and CDR2: GTSNPN and SVGIG (reference sequence). The V segment lost 7 bases and the J segment 5 bases; nucleotides outside the gene matches: 12. The CDR3: CASSHPDRATGELFF. CDR3 sequence (DNA): TGTGCCTCTTCGCACCCGGACAGGGCAACCGGGGAGCTGTTTTTT.

V usage is TRBV7-2 and J usage is TRBJ2-7, with 7 bases fitting TRBD1. The CDR3 spans 15 residues. V gave up 1 base and J gave up 6 bases; unmatched junction bases: 9. Germline loops: CDR1 SGHTA, CDR2 FQGNSA. The DNA for the CDR3 is TGTGCCAGCAGCTTAGGGGGAACAGGGGCGGGCGAGCAGTACTTC. This encodes CASSLGGTGAGEQYF.

The chain is built from TRBV5-1 and TRBJ2-7, with 10 positions matching TRBD1. The CDR3 contains 16 residues. The V gene end was trimmed by 3 bases and the J gene end by 2 bases; junction bases not matched to a gene: 8. Germline V gene data show CDR1 as SGHRS and CDR2 as YFSETQ. Here the CDR3 reads CASSSGGDRGTYEQYF. The CDR3 DNA is TGCGCCAGCAGCTCTGGGGGGGACAGGGGAACCTACGAGCAGTACTTC.

V usage is TRBV6-6 and J usage is TRBJ2-5; D unclear. V dropped 7 bases and J dropped 5 bases, with 20 bases sitting between them. The germline V gene has CDR1 MNHNY and CDR2 SVGAGI (reference sequence). This CDR3 is built from 15 residues. CDR3 protein: CASTQLSLRMETQYF. In DNA, the CDR3 is TGTGCCAGCACCCAACTGAGCCTCCGAATGGAGACCCAGTACTTC.

This sequence joins TRBV7-6 and TRBJ2-2, with TRBD2 identical over 15 bases. Trimming cost V 1 base and J 0 bases; bases outside gene matches: 0. Looked up from germline, CDR1 is SGHVS and CDR2 is FNYEAQ. The CDR3 has 18 amino acids. CDR3: CASSLGTSGGANTGELFF. DNA for the CDR3: TGTGCCAGCAGCTTAGGGACTAGCGGGGGGGCGAACACCGGGGAGCTGTTTTTT.

This clone was counted once. The V call is TRBV6-6, the J call TRBJ2-5; TRBD2 agrees at 9 bases. Germline CDR1 is MNHNY and CDR2 is SVGAGI (reference sequence). CDR3 length equals 15 residues. With V trimmed by 5 bases and J by 1 base, 5 bases remained unmatched. The CDR3 protein is CASSRTSATQETQYF. The CDR3 DNA is TGTGCCAGCAGTCGGACTAGCGCAACCCAAGAGACCCAGTACTTC.

CDR3 amino acids: CASSLSGNGLAVNNEQFF. The CDR3 coding sequence is TGTGCCAGCAGCTTATCCGGGAACGGACTAGCGGTAAACAATGAGCAGTTCTTC. The V and J genes are TRBV11-2 and TRBJ2-1, with TRBD2 identical over 10 bases. The trim removed 2 bases at V and 5 bases at J, leaving 12 bases unmatched. The CDR3 is made up of 18 amino acids. Germline assignment: CDR1 SGHAT and CDR2 FQNNGV.

CDR3 nucleotides: TGTGCCAGCAGCTTAGTTTACCCGGGGACTGAAGCTTTCTTT. It yields the protein CASSLVYPGTEAFF. The V and J genes are TRBV7-2 and TRBJ1-1, with D unclear. Germline CDR1 reads SGHTA; CDR2 reads FQGNSA. Between the trimmed V and J ends, which lost 1 base and 5 bases, there was a span of 11 bases. This CDR3 region has 14 residues.

The chain carries TRBV27 and TRBJ1-1; 9 nucleotides match TRBD1. V was clipped by 5 bases and J by 3 bases; unmatched bases: 7. The germline V gene encodes CDR1 MNHEY and CDR2 SMNVEV (reference sequence). The CDR3 runs 15 residues. CDR3 coding DNA: TGTGCCAGCAGTGGGACAGGGCAAGGGGACACTGAAGCTTTCTTT. This sequence encodes CASSGTGQGDTEAFF.

This chain uses TRBV27 with TRBJ1-2; D unresolved. Between the trimmed V and J ends, which lost 8 bases and 4 bases, there was a span of 20 bases. In germline, CDR1 is MNHEY, CDR2 SMNVEV (reference sequence). This CDR3 comprises 15 residues. The CDR3 nucleotides are TGTGCCAGCCGACCCGCCGGGAACAAGGGCTATGGCTACACCTTC. Protein product: CASRPAGNKGYGYTF.

The chain joins TRBV6-5 to TRBJ2-3; D is perhaps TRBD1 (5 bases). The V and J ends lost 6 bases and 1 base respectively, with 14 bases between them. CDR1 is MNHEY and CDR2 is SVGAGI in the germline V gene. The length of the CDR3 is 15 residues. The CDR3 DNA is TGTGCCAGCAGACAGGACAAGCTAGGCACAGATACGCAGTATTTT. Amino acids: CASRQDKLGTDTQYF.

This clone was detected once. The chain is built from TRBV2 and TRBJ1-6, with D possibly TRBD1 on 5 matching bases. The germline CDR1 and CDR2 sequences are SNHLY and FYNNEI. Between the trimmed V and J ends, which lost 4 bases and 9 bases, there was a span of 22 bases. The CDR3 totals 17 residues. In nucleotides, the CDR3 is TGTGCCAGCAGTGTGAGAACGGCGGCAGGGCGCTCTTCACCCCTCCACTTT. It specifies CASSVRTAAGRSSPLHF. The full variable domain, with the rest looked up from reference TRBV2 and TRBJ1-6, is EPEVTQTPSHQVTQMGQEVILRCVPISNHLYFYWYRQILGQKVEFLVSFYNNEISEKSEIFDDQFSVERPDGSNFTLKIRSTKLEDSAMYFCASSVRTAAGRSSPLHFGNGTRLTVT.

The CDR3, as DNA: TGTGCCAGCTCACCTTCCCAGGGGACAGATACGCAGTATTTT. The encoded protein is CASSPSQGTDTQYF. The chain recombines TRBV18 with TRBJ2-3; weak D call: TRBD1 (6 bases). The germline gives CDR1 KGHSH, CDR2 LQKENI. This CDR3 comprises 14 residues. Trimming shortened V by 3 bases and J by 3 bases, and 10 bases separated the two germline ends.